The T cell receptor beta chain under discussion was sequenced for a study of human T cells and chemical hapten exposure. V was trimmed by 7 bases and J by 3 bases, leaving 12 bases between them. CDR3 length equals 12 residues. From germline, CDR1 is SQVTM and CDR2 ANQGSEA. In TCRdb, the RACE reads were re-called with MiXCR into one record per CDR3 protein. The sample has 70,000 to 75,000 distinct CDR3 sequences; 32% are singletons. This clonotype occurred a few times. Time point of the sample: patch test 1, 2 weeks after DPC sensitization. Treatment described: therapeutic diphenylcyclopropenone sensitization with weekly scalp DPC. The drawing of blood occurred before each patch test was applied.

The chain links TRBV29-1 to TRBJ2-5; tentatively, D is TRBD2 (5 bases). This clonotype was obtained from a man aged 40-49 years with alopecia areata. Some clones in this sample may be carry-over from other donors' samples. The sample consisted of whole blood, taken in connection with sensitization to the hapten diphenylcyclopropenone (DPC). The CDR3 region has the DNA TGCAGCGGGGATAGCGCCAAAGAGACCCAGTACTTC. It specifies CSGDSAKETQYF. Based on the CDR3 plus reference TRBV29-1 and TRBJ2-5, the full variable domain is SAVISQKPSRDICQRGTSLTIQCQVDSQVTMMFWYRQQPGQSLTLIATANQGSEATYESGFVIDKFPISRPNLTFSTLTVSNMSPEDSSIYLCSGDSAKETQYFGPGTRLLVL.